This T cell receptor (beta chain) was recovered during a study of identical twins. Study-wide results and limits: Modelling underestimated the level of out-of-frame TCR alpha sharing observed in monozygotic twins.

The cDNA had a unique molecular identifier and a template-switch universal primer site. Each CDR3 protein is one row after TCRdb ran MiXCR on the 5' RACE reads. Of approximately 500,000 distinct CDR3 sequences listed, approximately 24% are singletons. There are a few counts of this clonotype. Its antigen is as yet unknown. The CDR3 length is 14 residues. CDR1 and CDR2 from the germline V gene are MNHNS and SASEGT. The V gene lost 8 bases and the J gene lost 4 bases, with 15 bases spanning the gap. The data also belong to a second study, concerning T cells expressing NK-cell markers. In that study: HCMV serostatus: seven of eight sequenced donors positive, one negative.

The V and J genes are TRBV6-1 and TRBJ1-3, with D possibly being TRBD1 (5 bases). The TCR comes from a woman aged 18-29 years in good health. The sample comprised CD4+ T cells sorted from blood. The CDR3 sequence: CASSRGGPGNTIYF. The CDR3 coding sequence is TGTGCCAGCTCTCGCGGGGGACCCGGAAACACCATATATTTT.